Following are 7 T cell receptor beta chains from one sample sequenced in a study of blood T cell repertoires in COVID-19. The method was immunoSEQ multiplex PCR; TCRdb's version includes in-frame clones alone and lacks a portion of them. The data show about 40,000 clones, with approximately 81% seen just once and approximately 14% held by the top ten. The source material was peripheral blood. These receptors all come from a human donor in a cohort sampled during active COVID-19.

This sequence joins TRBV4-2 and TRBJ1-2; D is uncertain. The V gene lost 4 bases and the J gene lost 10 bases, with 16 bases spanning the gap. This CDR3 comprises 13 residues. The V gene's germline CDR1 is LGHNA and CDR2 YNFKEQ. CDR3 sequence: CASSPEGEGTYTF. CDR3 DNA sequence: TGTGCCAGCAGCCCCGAAGGAGAGGGAACCTACACCTTC.

CDR3 coding DNA: TGTGCCAGCAGCCCTGGGGTGGGACAACCCGTGGAGCAGTACTTC. Protein product: CASSPGVGQPVEQYF. The rearrangement links TRBV7-6 to TRBJ2-7; TRBD1 is a possible D gene (6 bases). The CDR3 covers 15 residues. The V gene's germline CDR1 is SGHVS and CDR2 FNYEAQ. V shed 5 bases and J shed 7 bases, with 21 bases lying between them.

CDR3 nucleotide sequence: TGTGCCAGTAGTAAAACCGGACAAGTGGATACGCAGTATTTT. It is translated as CASSKTGQVDTQYF. The chain is built from TRBV19 and TRBJ2-3; D is possibly TRBD1 (5 bases). This CDR3 spans 14 amino acids. In germline, CDR1 is LNHDA, CDR2 SQIVND (reference sequence). V lost 4 bases, J lost 6 bases, and 14 bases lay in between.

A single count supports this clone. This chain uses TRBV29-1 with TRBJ2-7; unclear D gene. The V gene lost 4 bases and the J gene lost 0 bases, with 7 bases spanning the gap. CDR1 is SQVTM, CDR2 ANQGSEA, per germline. The CDR3 spans 12 residues. In DNA, the CDR3 is TGCAGCGTTGTGTGGAGCTCCTACGAGCAGTACTTC. This codes for CSVVWSSYEQYF.

The V and J genes are TRBV19 and TRBJ1-1; D possibly corresponds to TRBD1 (6 bases). In germline, CDR1 is LNHDA, CDR2 SQIVND (reference sequence). The V end lost 2 bases, the J end lost 0 bases, and 19 bases lay between the germline ends. CDR3 length equals 18 residues. CDR3 DNA sequence: TGTGCCAGTAGTATATTAGGCAGGGGTCATGGGATGAACACTGAAGCTTTCTTT. Its translation is CASSILGRGHGMNTEAFF.

This sequence joins TRBV14 and TRBJ2-1; 7 bases fit TRBD2. Per germline, CDR1 SGHDN and CDR2 FVKESK. The CDR3 sequence is 12 residues long. V trimming: 4 bases; J trimming: 9 bases; junction bases outside the gene matches: 3. The CDR3 spells CASSPSGIEQFF. In DNA, the CDR3 is TGTGCCAGCAGCCCTAGCGGAATTGAGCAGTTCTTC.

This clone has just a few counts. Other DNA sequences in this sample translate to the same CDR3. The CDR3 reads CASSSTATNTEAFF. The CDR3 DNA reads as TGCGCCAGCAGCTCGACAGCAACGAACACTGAAGCTTTCTTT. The rearrangement uses TRBV5-1 and TRBJ1-1; D is possibly TRBD1 (5 bases). Trimming removed 3 bases at V and 1 base at J, with 10 bases between. The germline CDR1 and CDR2 sequences are SGHRS and YFSETQ. The CDR3 spans 14 residues.